Listed here are 3 T cell receptor beta chains from one sample, sequenced in a study of early T cells in non-severe SARS-CoV-2 infection. TCRdb re-derived calls from the 5' RACE reads in MiXCR, one entry per CDR3 protein. The sample has roughly 40,000 distinct CDR3 sequences, approximately 7.1% seen once. The source material was whole blood. These receptors came from an adult who was a healthcare worker with PCR-confirmed SARS-CoV-2 infection or an uninfected control (not recorded which).

Comment on this clonotype: Being one base from a much bigger clone, this may be a read error. The chain links TRBV27 to TRBJ1-6, with TRBD1 matching 7 bases. The CDR3 has 13 residues. CDR1 is MNHEY and CDR2 is SMNVEV in the germline V gene (reference sequence). The CDR3: CASSFEGAASLDF. CDR3 nucleotide sequence: TGTGCCAGCAGTTTTGAGGGGGCTGCTTCCCTCGACTTT.

This chain links TRBV2 with TRBJ1-5; D unresolved. This CDR3 spans 13 amino acids. Germline V gene lookup returns CDR1 SNHLY and CDR2 FYNNEI. Trimming removed 4 bases at V and 10 bases at J, with 14 bases between. In DNA, the CDR3 is TGTGCCAGCAGTGTGGAGGACCTCGGACCCCAGCATTTT. This gives the protein CASSVEDLGPQHF.

The chain is built from TRBV20-1 and TRBJ1-5; D is possibly TRBD1 (6 bases). Trimming cost V 1 base and J 5 bases, with 12 bases left between them. CDR3 length equals 14 residues. Germline V gives CDR1 DFQATT, CDR2 SNEGSKA (reference sequence). CDR3 bases: TGCAGTGCTAGAGGTCGGGGGGGCGATCAGCCCCAGCATTTT. It yields the protein CSARGRGGDQPQHF.